This entry concerns a single T cell receptor beta chain. TCR beta from blood CD8+ and CD4+ T cells was sequenced. TEMRA cells were FACS-enriched, while CD8+ and CD4+ T cells were negatively isolated. These data are taken from a study of CD8 T cells in Susac syndrome. Between the trimmed V and J ends, which lost 3 bases and 3 bases, there was a span of 9 bases. CDR1 and CDR2 from the germline V gene are LNHDA and SQIVND (reference sequence). CDR3 length: 13 amino acids. RNA was extracted with the RNeasy kit, and a quantity of roughly 0.5 to 1 ug was reverse transcribed using random hexamers. Amplification of TCR beta CDR3 used immunoSEQ multiplex PCR across 54 Vbeta and 13 Jbeta. MiXCR, applied by TCRdb to the immunoSEQ multiplex PCR reads, yields one record per CDR3 protein. The profile shows 350,000 to 550,000 distinct CDR3 sequences, 85% to 90% of them singletons.

The rearrangement links TRBV19 to TRBJ2-7, with a tentative D call TRBD1 (5 bases). The sequenced material came from CD8+ T cells from PBMCs. This clonotype was sampled from a human donor with multiple sclerosis. For the CDR3, the DNA is TGTGCCAGTAGTATTTATCAGGGCTACGAGCAGTACTTC. Its protein product is CASSIYQGYEQYF.